The 20 T cell receptor beta chains presented below share a single source sample, sequenced in a study of T cells in Graves' hyperthyroidism and ophthalmopathy. RNA transcripts were the template for amplifying TCR beta CDR3 regions. First-round RT-PCR with HTBI primers amplified the TCR CDR3 region. TCRdb re-derived calls from the multiplex PCR reads in MiXCR, one entry per CDR3 protein. The sample consists of 270,000 or so distinct CDR3 sequences, about 25% of them appearing once. Sequencing input: blood. The receptor set was obtained from a man aged 35 to 55 with Graves' hyperthyroidism that later progressed to Graves' ophthalmopathy.

This clonotype has ten or more counts. The chain joins TRBV19 to TRBJ1-5; a weak D match, TRBD1 (5 bases). The germline V and J ends were trimmed by 10 bases and 2 bases, with 18 bases remaining between them. The germline V gene has CDR1 LNHDA and CDR2 SQIVND (reference sequence). The CDR3 totals 15 residues. The CDR3 sequence is CATSQGSQGNQPQHF. The CDR3 nucleotides are TGTGCCACCAGCCAGGGTTCTCAGGGCAATCAGCCCCAGCATTTT.

This clonotype has ten or more counts. The rearrangement uses TRBV20-1 and TRBJ2-5; D not certain. The CDR3 is 14 amino acids. Germline assignment: CDR1 DFQATT and CDR2 SNEGSKA (reference sequence). V was trimmed by 0 bases and J by 9 bases, leaving 17 bases between them. CDR3 in amino acids: CSARDLADVLAQYF. The CDR3 bases are TGCAGTGCTAGAGATCTGGCAGACGTATTGGCCCAGTACTTC.

The table lists this clonotype with many counts. V gene TRBV20-1 combines with J gene TRBJ2-5; the D is unclear. V lost 1 base and J 2 bases, leaving 8 bases between the germline ends. The CDR3 is 13 residues long. Germline CDR1 DFQATT, CDR2 SNEGSKA (reference sequence). The CDR3, as DNA: TGCAGTGCTAGAGTCAGGAATCAAGAGACCCAGTACTTC. It yields the protein CSARVRNQETQYF.

This clonotype has a count of ten or more. J is TRBJ1-2 and V is TRBV28, with 10 positions matching TRBD1. Germline values: CDR1 MDHEN, CDR2 SYDVKM. V dropped 6 bases and J dropped 10; count of bases not matched to a gene: 14. CDR3 size: 15 residues. The CDR3 region is CASSPPRDRGVYYTF. CDR3 DNA: TGTGCCAGCAGCCCCCCCCGGGACAGGGGAGTTTACTACACCTTC.

This clonotype was seen at least ten times. The junction departs from germline at one end; a sequencing error may be responsible. The chain is built from TRBV3-1 and TRBJ2-7; D is undetermined. CDR3 size: 12 residues. Germline V gene sequence: CDR1 LGHDT, CDR2 YNNKEL (reference sequence). CDR3 amino acids: CASSQTPGPFHF. DNA for the CDR3: TGTGCCAGCAGCCAAACGCCAGGCCCTTTTCACTTC.

This clonotype was found many times. The V gene is TRBV6-1, the J gene TRBJ1-6; no clear D gene. CDR3 length equals 16 residues. Trimming removed 3 bases at V and 9 bases at J, with 18 bases between. Germline V gene lookup returns CDR1 MNHNS and CDR2 SASEGT. In DNA, the CDR3 is TGTGCCAGCAGTGAGGCTAGCAAGGGCGGACGTTCACCCCTCCACTTT. Encoded protein: CASSEASKGGRSPLHF.

This clonotype was seen ten or more times. The rearrangement links TRBV20-1 to TRBJ1-1; 8 bases are a match to TRBD1. This CDR3 region has 15 residues. V was pared by 1 base and J by 3 bases, with 7 bases of the junction left unmatched. CDR1 is DFQATT and CDR2 is SNEGSKA in the germline V gene (reference sequence). CDR3 sequence reads: CSARGQGPLYTEAFF. The CDR3 DNA is TGCAGTGCTAGAGGACAGGGGCCGCTATACACTGAAGCTTTCTTT.

Ten or more counts support this clonotype. The chain uses TRBV12-3 or TRBV12-4 and TRBJ2-7, with D possibly TRBD1 on 6 matching bases. Trimming left V 7 bases short and J 3 bases short, with 16 bases between. This CDR3 has 14 amino acids. CDR3 protein: CASNHWGQHYEQYF. CDR3 nucleotide sequence: TGTGCCAGCAACCACTGGGGGCAGCACTACGAGCAGTACTTC.

V is TRBV6-2 or TRBV6-3 and J is TRBJ1-5; D remains ambiguous. This CDR3 spans 17 amino acids. Trimming shortened V by 8 bases and J by 2 bases, and 22 bases separated the two germline ends. In germline, CDR1 is MNHEY, CDR2 SVGEGT. Written as DNA, the CDR3 is TGTGCCAGCCGTCCTGCGACTCACATGGGAGGCAATCAGCCCCAGCATTTT. Residues: CASRPATHMGGNQPQHF.

This clonotype was counted a single time. This chain uses TRBV11-2 with TRBJ1-2; D perhaps matches TRBD1 (5 bases). The germline gives CDR1 SGHAT, CDR2 FQNNGV. The CDR3 runs to 13 residues. Between the trimmed V and J ends, which lost 5 bases and 3 bases, there was a span of 10 bases. The CDR3 loop reads CASSEDSYYGYTF. CDR3 nucleotide sequence: TGTGCCAGCAGCGAAGACAGCTACTATGGCTACACCTTC.

This clonotype was observed at least ten times. J is TRBJ1-5 and V is TRBV3-1; D not resolved. CDR1 and CDR2 (germline): LGHDT, YNNKEL (reference sequence). The CDR3 has 14 residues. Trimming removed 4 bases from V and 2 bases from J, with 9 bases in between. The CDR3: CASSLGWRNQPQHF. CDR3 DNA: TGTGCCAGCAGCCTGGGGTGGCGCAATCAGCCCCAGCATTTT.

This rearrangement joins TRBV6-2 or TRBV6-3 to TRBJ2-7; the D is unclear. The CDR3 runs to 14 residues. Deletions cut 2 bases from V and 2 bases from J, with 10 bases between. Germline V lookup: CDR1 MNHEY, CDR2 SVGEGT. The CDR3 spells CASSYEDLAYEQYF. The CDR3 coding sequence is TGTGCCAGCAGTTACGAGGACCTTGCCTACGAGCAGTACTTC.

The chain has TRBV6-2 or TRBV6-3 and TRBJ1-1; the D gene is possibly TRBD1 (5 bases). Deletions cut 5 bases from V and 2 bases from J, with 18 bases between. Germline V CDR1 and CDR2: MNHEY, SVGEGT. CDR3 length: 16 residues. CDR3 DNA sequence: TGTGCCAGCAGTCCTATGTCCGGGGCAATAAACACTGAAGCTTTCTTT. Its protein is CASSPMSGAINTEAFF.

This clonotype showed up many times. V is TRBV15 and J is TRBJ2-5; D perhaps matches TRBD2 (6 bases). V was shortened by 0 bases and J by 5 bases, with 10 bases between the two germline ends. This CDR3 spans 14 amino acids. CDR1 and CDR2 from the germline V gene are LNHNV and YYDKDF (reference sequence). The CDR3 sequence is CATSRERGYETQYF. CDR3 nucleotides: TGTGCCACCAGCAGAGAACGGGGGTACGAGACCCAGTACTTC.

The chain recombines TRBV6-1 with TRBJ1-5; no clear D gene. Germline V gene lookup returns CDR1 MNHNS and CDR2 SASEGT. Trimming removed 4 bases from V and 7 bases from J, with 8 bases in between. The CDR3 spans 12 residues. For the CDR3, the DNA is TGTGCCAGCAGTGCTCCGGGACAGCCCCAGCATTTT. It translates to CASSAPGQPQHF.

The chain joins TRBV28 to TRBJ2-5; no definite D call. This CDR3 comprises 15 residues. V dropped 3 bases and J dropped 2 bases, with 13 bases sitting between them. The germline V gene encodes CDR1 MDHEN and CDR2 SYDVKM. DNA of the CDR3: TGTGCCAGCAGTTTCATTCGGGTCTATCAAGAGACCCAGTACTTC. Translation gives CASSFIRVYQETQYF.

V and J are TRBV12-3 or TRBV12-4 and TRBJ1-2; D unresolved. Trimming took 10 bases from V and 0 from J, leaving 15 bases between them. This CDR3 comprises 14 residues. The CDR3 DNA sequence: TGTGCCATCCCAACGGAGAGAACTAACTATGGCTACACCTTC. It yields the protein CAIPTERTNYGYTF.

The chain joins TRBV12-3 or TRBV12-4 to TRBJ2-2; the match to TRBD2 covers 9 bases. The CDR3 loop spans 16 amino acids. The trim removed 3 bases at V and 8 bases at J, leaving 10 bases unmatched. CDR3 nucleotide sequence: TGTGCCAGCAGTTTCGTACCACCGGGACTAGCTGGGGAGCTGTTTTTT. Its protein product is CASSFVPPGLAGELFF.

This clonotype was seen many times. V usage is TRBV27 and J usage is TRBJ1-5; D perhaps matches TRBD1 (5 bases). Trimming stripped 3 bases from V and 3 bases from J, with 12 bases between. CDR3 length: 15 amino acids. CDR1 and CDR2 (germline): MNHEY, SMNVEV (reference sequence). The CDR3 nucleotides are TGTGCCAGCAGTTTCCGGGCGGGGGACAATCAGCCCCAGCATTTT. Translation gives CASSFRAGDNQPQHF.

The V gene is TRBV30, the J gene TRBJ2-1, with 7 nucleotides matching TRBD1. Losses at the gene ends were 5 bases for V and 5 bases for J; bases not matched to a gene: 9. Germline loops: CDR1 GTSNPN, CDR2 SVGIG (reference sequence). The CDR3 extends over 14 amino acids. CDR3 sequence (DNA): TGTGCCTGGGCCCCCCGGACAGGACACAATGAGCAGTTCTTC. It encodes CAWAPRTGHNEQFF.